The 28 T cell receptor beta chains presented below share a single source sample, sequenced in a study of naive and memory T cell subsets. An equimolar mix of two oligonucleotides served as the beta constant-region primer for TRBC1 and TRBC2. Four rounds of PCR amplified the ligated cDNA using nested alpha and beta constant-region primers plus SP2. Each CDR3 protein is one row after TCRdb ran MiXCR on the UMI-ligation and nested PCR reads. The sample holds 95,000 to 150,000 distinct CDR3 sequences; 36% are singletons and the top ten take about 1%. Sequencing used central memory CD4+ T cells from blood. These receptors were obtained from a human donor in good health.

There are many counts of this clonotype. This chain joins TRBV2 and TRBJ2-2; no clear D gene. From germline, CDR1 is SNHLY and CDR2 FYNNEI. This CDR3 region has 14 residues. V lost 6 bases, J lost 0 bases, and 8 bases lay in between. CDR3 protein: CASRIMANTGELFF. In DNA, the CDR3 is TGTGCCAGCAGAATCATGGCGAACACCGGGGAGCTGTTTTTT.

The rearrangement joins TRBV18 to TRBJ1-2; D is unclear. The CDR3 spans 14 residues. Germline V gene sequence: CDR1 KGHSH, CDR2 LQKENI. The ends were cut back, 3 bases at V and 0 bases at J, with 8 bases in the middle. The CDR3 region has the DNA TGTGCCAGCTCACCCGGAAGGGCTAACTATGGCTACACCTTC. This gives the protein CASSPGRANYGYTF. Looking up the rest from reference TRBV18 and TRBJ1-2 gives the full variable domain: NAGVMQNPRHLVRRRGQEARLRCSPMKGHSHVYWYRQLPEEGLKFMVYLQKENIIDESGMPKERFSAEFPKEGPSILRIQQVVRGDSAAYFCASSPGRANYGYTFGSGTRLTVV.

The DNA of the CDR3 is TGTGCCAGCAAGGATCCAGGCCCTCAGCCCCAGCATTTT. Its translation is CASKDPGPQPQHF. The chain employs TRBV6-1 and TRBJ1-5; the D is unclear. The CDR3 runs 13 residues. V was shortened by 7 bases and J by 6 bases, with 13 bases between the two germline ends. Germline assignment: CDR1 MNHNS and CDR2 SASEGT.

This clonotype has only a few counts. V gene TRBV18 combines with J gene TRBJ2-1, with D uncertain. This CDR3 region has 15 residues. V dropped 3 bases and J dropped 10 bases, with 19 bases sitting between them. Germline V gene sequence: CDR1 KGHSH, CDR2 LQKENI. DNA of the CDR3: TGTGCCAGCTCACCCCCGGAAAAGTTTAGCTCCGAGCAGTTCTTC. Amino acid sequence: CASSPPEKFSSEQFF. The entire variable domain, with the rest obtained from reference TRBV18 and TRBJ2-1, is as follows: NAGVMQNPRHLVRRRGQEARLRCSPMKGHSHVYWYRQLPEEGLKFMVYLQKENIIDESGMPKERFSAEFPKEGPSILRIQQVVRGDSAAYFCASSPPEKFSSEQFFGPGTRLTVL.

The genes are TRBV5-1 and TRBJ1-6; 8 bases fit TRBD1. The trim removed 5 bases at V and 9 bases at J, leaving 13 bases unmatched. CDR3 length equals 16 residues. Germline V gene sequence: CDR1 SGHRS, CDR2 YFSETQ. Written as DNA, the CDR3 is TGCGCCAGCAGGACGGGACAGGTAGACTCACGTTCACCCCTCCACTTT. Residues: CASRTGQVDSRSPLHF.

The genes are TRBV28 and TRBJ2-6; D might be TRBD1 (5 bases). The V gene lost 7 bases and the J gene lost 0 bases, with 13 bases spanning the gap. Looked up from germline, CDR1 is MDHEN and CDR2 is SYDVKM. CDR3 length: 16 amino acids. DNA of the CDR3: TGTGCCAGCACCCCAATAGGGGTCTCTGGGGCCAACGTCCTGACTTTC. This gives the protein CASTPIGVSGANVLTF.

Only a few counts were recorded for this clonotype. The CDR3 DNA sequence: TGTGCCAGCAGTGGTCGATCTCTGTTGAACACTGAAGCTTTCTTT. It translates to CASSGRSLLNTEAFF. V and J are TRBV28 and TRBJ1-1; no definite D call. There are 15 residues in the CDR3. Looked up from germline, CDR1 is MDHEN and CDR2 is SYDVKM. Trimming left V 5 bases short and J 0 bases short, with 13 bases between.

The chain carries TRBV7-2 and TRBJ2-3; the D gene is possibly TRBD1 (6 bases). Germline loops: CDR1 SGHTA, CDR2 FQGNSA. Trimming pared 2 bases from V and 5 bases from J, leaving 11 bases between. The length of the CDR3 is 14 residues. CDR3 DNA: TGTGCCAGCAGCTTAAACAGGGCCCAAGATACGCAGTATTTT. This translates into CASSLNRAQDTQYF.

This clonotype was detected a few times. The V call is TRBV29-1, the J call TRBJ2-6, with D unclear. Trimming removed 7 bases from V and 0 bases from J, with 7 bases in between. This CDR3 has 13 amino acids. Germline V gene lookup returns CDR1 SQVTM and CDR2 ANQGSEA. CDR3 DNA: TGCAGCGCAGTCAGCTCTGGGGCCAACGTCCTGACTTTC. Amino acid sequence: CSAVSSGANVLTF.

This clonotype was detected a few times. This rearrangement joins TRBV12-3 or TRBV12-4 to TRBJ2-3; either TRBD1 or TRBD2 may supply D (6 bases each). The CDR3 runs 15 residues. The ends were cut back, 3 bases at V and 0 bases at J, with 10 bases in the middle. As DNA, the CDR3 is TGTGCCAGCAGTTTTTCGGGGGCTAGCACAGATACGCAGTATTTT. As protein: CASSFSGASTDTQYF.

The J gene is TRBJ2-7, the V gene TRBV7-8; 8 nucleotides match TRBD2. This CDR3 contains 15 residues. J lost 1 base, V lost 5 bases, and 7 bases had no gene match. The germline gives CDR1 SGHVS, CDR2 FQNEAQ. The chain's CDR3 is CASSPRAGASYEQYF. As DNA, the CDR3 is TGTGCCAGCAGCCCGCGAGCGGGAGCATCCTACGAGCAGTACTTC. Full variable domain (outside the CDR3, taken from reference TRBV7-8 and TRBJ2-7): GAGVSQSPRYKVAKRGQDVALRCDPISGHVSLFWYQQALGQGPEFLTYFQNEAQLDKSGLPSDRFFAERPEGSVSTLKIQRTQQEDSAVYLCASSPRAGASYEQYFGPGTRLTVT.

This clonotype turned up a few times. The chain carries TRBV28 and TRBJ2-4; the D gene is possibly TRBD2 (6 bases). This CDR3 comprises 16 residues. Germline V gene lookup returns CDR1 MDHEN and CDR2 SYDVKM. V lost 5 bases and J 3 bases, leaving 17 bases between the germline ends. CDR3 in amino acids: CASSLMSGRSKNIQYF. For the CDR3, the DNA is TGTGCCAGCAGTCTAATGTCGGGGAGGAGCAAAAACATTCAGTACTTC.

This clonotype was detected only a few times. V and J are TRBV5-4 and TRBJ2-1, with D hard to call. The V gene's germline CDR1 is SGHNT and CDR2 YYREEE (reference sequence). V was shortened by 0 bases and J by 9 bases, with 13 bases between the two germline ends. The CDR3 runs to 14 residues. The CDR3 DNA reads TGTGCCAGCAGCTTGGCGACACACCGTGGTGAGCAGTTCTTC. Its translation: CASSLATHRGEQFF.

J is TRBJ2-7 and V is TRBV27; 12 nucleotides agree with TRBD1. V lost 1 base and J lost 4; bases outside the gene matches: 11. Germline V gives CDR1 MNHEY, CDR2 SMNVEV (reference sequence). The CDR3 contains 18 residues. For the CDR3, the DNA is TGTGCCAGCAGTTTATTTCAGTCATCGGGACAGGGGGCTTACGAGCAGTACTTC. It encodes CASSLFQSSGQGAYEQYF.

V gene TRBV10-2 combines with J gene TRBJ1-1, with TRBD1 identical over 8 bases. CDR3 length: 14 residues. Trimming at V came to 2 bases and at J to 3 bases, leaving 2 bases not matched to a gene. Germline CDR1 and CDR2: WSHSY and SAAADI. The DNA of the CDR3 is TGCGCCAGCAGTGAGGGACAGGGATACACTGAAGCTTTCTTT. Translated: CASSEGQGYTEAFF.

This clonotype has just a few counts. The chain carries TRBV13 and TRBJ2-1; 9 bases line up with TRBD2. The germline V gene encodes CDR1 PRHDT and CDR2 FYEKMQ (reference sequence). V lost 0 bases and J lost 9; bases outside the gene matches: 6. This CDR3 spans 15 amino acids. In DNA, the CDR3 is TGTGCCAGCAGCTTAGGCCGGGCGGGAGGGAGTGAGCAGTTCTTC. Translation: CASSLGRAGGSEQFF.

The chain combines TRBV20-1 with TRBJ1-1; the D is unclear. This CDR3 comprises 13 residues. The V gene lost 3 bases and the J gene lost 0 bases, with 8 bases spanning the gap. Germline V gives CDR1 DFQATT, CDR2 SNEGSKA (reference sequence). The CDR3 protein is CSASSGVNTEAFF. For the CDR3, the DNA is TGCAGTGCTAGCTCCGGGGTGAACACTGAAGCTTTCTTT.

This clonotype was found a few times. The chain carries TRBV7-6 and TRBJ2-3, with D possibly being TRBD2 (6 bases). CDR1 and CDR2 from the germline V gene are SGHVS and FNYEAQ. V was pared by 5 bases and J by 4 bases, with 19 bases between. The CDR3 has 16 residues. The CDR3 nucleotides are TGTGCCAGCAGCAAGGGGCCCAAGCGGGCCTCAGATACGCAGTATTTT. Amino acids: CASSKGPKRASDTQYF.

The CDR3 DNA reads as TGTGCCAGCAGTCCGGGGGTAGGGAGGGCCTACAATGAGCAGTTCTTC. The encoded protein is CASSPGVGRAYNEQFF. The chain combines TRBV27 with TRBJ2-1; TRBD2 aligns across 7 bases. This CDR3 spans 16 amino acids. Germline values: CDR1 MNHEY, CDR2 SMNVEV (reference sequence). Unmatched junction bases numbered 9, after V lost 5 bases and J lost 2 bases.

The chain is built from TRBV3-1 and TRBJ2-2; possibly TRBD2 for D (7 bases). With 4 bases removed from V and 5 bases from J, the gap between germline ends came to 14 bases. Germline-derived CDR1 and CDR2 are LGHDT and YNNKEL (reference sequence). The CDR3 extends over 15 amino acids. This chain's CDR3 is CASSRRGGVTGELFF. For the CDR3, the DNA is TGTGCCAGCAGCCGCCGCGGGGGCGTTACCGGGGAGCTGTTTTTT.

The CDR3 coding sequence is TGTGCCAGTAGTATAAAGGGCAGGGGGATTGCTGAAGCTTTCTTT. This gives the protein CASSIKGRGIAEAFF. The chain joins TRBV19 to TRBJ1-1; 7 bases agree with TRBD1. With 2 bases clipped from V and 6 bases from J, the junction kept 9 bases outside the gene matches. This CDR3 comprises 15 residues. Germline CDR1 is LNHDA and CDR2 is SQIVND (reference sequence).

This clonotype was counted only a few times. The rearrangement links TRBV9 to TRBJ1-1, with 9 nucleotides matching TRBD1. Germline V gene lookup returns CDR1 SGDLS and CDR2 YYNGEE. This CDR3 is 15 amino acids long. The trim removed 3 bases at V and 5 bases at J, leaving 8 bases unmatched. CDR3 in DNA: TGTGCCAGCAGCGGAACAGGGGGCGCGGGGACTGAAGCTTTCTTT. Protein: CASSGTGGAGTEAFF.

The V and J genes are TRBV2 and TRBJ2-3; TRBD2 agrees at 12 bases. CDR1 SNHLY and CDR2 FYNNEI come from the germline V gene. V lost 6 bases, J lost 2 bases, and 3 bases stayed unmatched. CDR3 length: 15 amino acids. This CDR3 reads CASRRLAGDTDTQYF. The CDR3, as DNA: TGTGCCAGCAGGAGACTAGCGGGGGACACAGATACGCAGTATTTT.

This chain joins TRBV20-1 and TRBJ2-1; D unclear. Germline CDR1 reads DFQATT; CDR2 reads SNEGSKA (reference sequence). This CDR3 spans 12 amino acids. V gave up 4 bases and J gave up 6 bases, with 10 bases separating them. DNA for the CDR3: TGCAGTGCTATAGACACCTCCAATGAGCAGTTCTTC. Its protein product is CSAIDTSNEQFF.

V usage is TRBV5-1 and J usage is TRBJ2-7, with D possibly being TRBD1 (6 bases). V was trimmed by 0 bases and J by 6 bases, leaving 10 bases between them. Germline CDR1 reads SGHRS; CDR2 reads YFSETQ. CDR3 size: 13 residues. The CDR3 protein is CASSLATRGEQYF. The CDR3 DNA sequence: TGCGCCAGCAGCTTGGCCACCAGGGGCGAGCAGTACTTC.

J is TRBJ2-1 and V is TRBV7-6; D not certain. CDR3 length equals 15 residues. Germline V lookup: CDR1 SGHVS, CDR2 FNYEAQ. V was pared by 1 base and J by 3 bases, with 10 bases between. This CDR3 is CASSLENTYYNEQFF. The CDR3 region has the DNA TGTGCCAGCAGCTTAGAGAACACTTACTACAATGAGCAGTTCTTC.

Comment on this clonotype: One junction end disagrees with the germline gene, perhaps due to a read error. The CDR3 DNA reads TGTGCCAGCAGTTTCCTACGTAGCGGGATAATCTTC. Its protein is CASSFLRSGIIF. The gene calls are TRBV28 and TRBJ2-1; 8 nucleotides match TRBD2. Germline CDR1 MDHEN, CDR2 SYDVKM. This CDR3 region has 12 residues.

The chain joins TRBV5-1 to TRBJ2-3, with 7 nucleotides matching TRBD1. There are 14 residues in the CDR3. Trimming removed 3 bases from V and 8 bases from J; junction bases left unmatched: 9. The germline gives CDR1 SGHRS, CDR2 YFSETQ. The CDR3 DNA is TGCGCCAGCAGCTCGGGGACAGCCAGTCGTACGCAGTATTTT. Protein product: CASSSGTASRTQYF.